The rows below give T cell receptor beta chains drawn from one sample of a study of T-cell reconstitution after alpha-beta-depleted transplantation in children. TCRdb redid the calling of the PCR reads with MiXCR, one entry per CDR3 protein. The sample holds about 610,000 distinct CDR3 sequences; more than 9% are singletons and the top ten take roughly 4%. The source material was PBMCs from the stem cell graft donor, sampled from the stem cell graft. The receptors stem from a human donor who donated a stem cell graft to a child with acute myeloid leukemia. The CDR3 runs from the conserved cysteine through the conserved F or W. A D gene is named only where the DNA matches it firmly. Rows give clone size only sometimes, using once, few, many, or a class for an expanded clone.

d_gene,abundance,v_gene,j_gene,CDR3aa,CDR3nt
TRBD2,.,TRBV29-1,TRBJ2-3,CSVVRAGGTDTQYF,TGCAGCGTTGTTCGGGCGGGAGGGACAGATACGCAGTATTTT
.,.,TRBV29-1,TRBJ2-7,CSVEGTAESYEQYF,TGCAGCGTTGAAGGGACAGCTGAATCCTACGAGCAGTACTTC
TRBD2,.,TRBV5-8,TRBJ2-7,CASSPGLADNEQYF,TGTGCCAGCAGCCCGGGACTAGCGGACAACGAGCAGTACTTC
.,few,TRBV29-1,TRBJ2-4,CSVEAVGSGSRSKNIQYF,TGCAGCGTTGAAGCGGTGGGGTCGGGGAGCCGTTCCAAAAACATTCAGTACTTC
.,few,TRBV15,TRBJ2-7,CATSREISYEQYF,TGTGCCACCAGCAGAGAGATCTCCTACGAGCAGTACTTC
.,few,TRBV20-1,TRBJ1-4,CSTGATNEKLFF,TGCAGTACGGGGGCAACTAATGAAAAACTGTTTTTT
TRBD1,.,TRBV7-2,TRBJ1-1,CASSATNRGYTEAFF,TGTGCCAGCAGCGCTACTAACAGGGGATACACTGAAGCTTTCTTT
.,many,TRBV28,TRBJ2-7,CASSLQKWEQYF,TGTGCCAGCAGTCTCCAAAAGTGGGAGCAGTACTTC
.,.,TRBV7-2,TRBJ2-3,CASSGRSGPGSTDTQYF,TGTGCCAGCAGCGGCCGGTCAGGGCCGGGTAGCACAGATACGCAGTATTTT
TRBD1,.,TRBV19,TRBJ1-5,CASRRDTGGHNQPQHF,TGTGCCAGTAGGCGAGACACAGGGGGCCACAATCAGCCCCAGCATTTT
.,many,TRBV7-7,TRBJ2-1,CASSLGPGEGEEQFF,TGTGCTAGCAGCTTAGGTCCGGGAGAAGGGGAGGAGCAGTTCTTC
.,many,TRBV7-2,TRBJ2-7,CASSFAGAGSYEQYF,TGTGCCAGCAGCTTCGCAGGGGCCGGGTCCTACGAGCAGTACTTC
.,many,TRBV12-3/TRBV12-4,TRBJ2-7,CASSPEGIGYHEQYF,TGTGCCAGCAGTCCAGAAGGGATAGGGTACCACGAGCAGTACTTC
TRBD2,many,TRBV12-3/TRBV12-4,TRBJ2-1,CASSLSRGAYGEQFF,TGTGCCAGCAGTTTATCGCGGGGGGCCTACGGTGAGCAGTTCTTC
.,.,TRBV3-1,TRBJ2-1,CASSPEGVGGVVNEQFF,TGTGCCAGCAGCCCAGAGGGGGTAGGGGGAGTTGTCAATGAGCAGTTCTTC
.,few,TRBV18,TRBJ2-7,CASDNGGYEQYF,TGTGCCAGCGACAATGGGGGGTACGAGCAGTACTTC
.,.,TRBV29-1,TRBJ2-5,CSVEDGGSGPYF,TGCAGCGTTGAAGATGGGGGATCGGGGCCGTACTTC
TRBD2,few,TRBV27,TRBJ2-2,CASSFSSGKVTGELFF,TGTGCCAGCAGTTTTTCAAGCGGGAAGGTCACCGGGGAGCTGTTTTTT
.,few,TRBV4-2,TRBJ2-3,CASSQILGGARDTQYF,TGTGCCAGCAGCCAGATTCTCGGGGGAGCCAGAGATACGCAGTATTTT
.,many,TRBV29-1,TRBJ2-2,CSVEDLRGRNTGELFF,TGCAGCGTTGAAGATCTGCGGGGGCGAAACACCGGGGAGCTGTTTTTT
.,many,TRBV6-5,TRBJ2-5,CASSYSGPGKTQYF,TGTGCCAGCAGTTACTCCGGGCCGGGGAAGACCCAGTACTTC
.,few,TRBV20-1,TRBJ2-2,CSASGQLNTGELFF,TGCAGTGCTAGTGGTCAGCTAAACACCGGGGAGCTGTTTTTT
.,many,TRBV5-1,TRBJ2-1,CASKREFGVNEQFF,TGCGCCAGCAAACGGGAATTTGGGGTCAATGAGCAGTTCTTC
TRBD1,few,TRBV12-3/TRBV12-4,TRBJ1-1,CASSSTRQGTEAFF,TGTGCCAGCAGTTCTACCCGACAGGGCACTGAAGCTTTCTTT
.,few,TRBV12-3/TRBV12-4,TRBJ2-5,CASSLTRGSETQYF,TGTGCCAGCAGCTTGACGCGGGGTAGCGAGACCCAGTACTTC
TRBD2,.,TRBV7-3,TRBJ2-3,CASSSFSDGSGMSTDTQYF,TGTGCCAGCAGCTCCTTTTCCGATGGAAGCGGGATGAGCACAGATACGCAGTATTTT
.,few,TRBV29-1,TRBJ2-1,CSGNGLALNEQFF,TGCAGCGGAAATGGACTCGCCCTGAATGAGCAGTTCTTC
.,.,TRBV28,TRBJ2-5,CASSFNEGKTQYF,TGTGCCAGCAGTTTTAATGAGGGAAAGACCCAGTACTTC
TRBD2,few,TRBV5-5,TRBJ2-7,CASSPGLAGKTDYEQYF,TGTGCCAGCAGCCCGGGACTAGCGGGAAAAACCGACTACGAGCAGTACTTC
TRBD2,many,TRBV5-1,TRBJ2-1,CASSLWGATSGFYNEQFF,TGCGCCAGCAGCTTGTGGGGAGCGACTAGCGGTTTTTACAATGAGCAGTTCTTC
.,few,TRBV14,TRBJ1-1,CASSQDAGRRSTEAFF,TGTGCCAGCAGCCAAGATGCAGGACGGAGGTCCACTGAAGCTTTCTTT
.,many,TRBV20-1,TRBJ2-3,CSAREGGRNTDTQYF,TGCAGTGCTAGAGAGGGTGGGCGGAATACAGATACGCAGTATTTT
.,many,TRBV28,TRBJ2-2,CASSLLAGELFF,TGTGCCAGCAGTTTACTTGCCGGGGAGCTGTTTTTT
.,few,TRBV6-5,TRBJ1-5,CASTPRTVSNQPQHF,TGTGCCAGCACCCCAAGGACAGTGAGCAATCAGCCCCAGCATTTT
.,.,TRBV20-1,TRBJ2-7,CSARADRIYEQYF,TGCAGTGCGAGAGCTGACAGAATATACGAGCAGTACTTC
TRBD1,.,TRBV6-2/TRBV6-3,TRBJ2-5,CASQGQLQETQYF,TGTGCCAGCCAGGGACAGCTCCAAGAGACCCAGTACTTC
TRBD1,few,TRBV7-2,TRBJ2-2,CASSPDRGFSGELFF,TGTGCCAGCAGTCCGGACAGGGGATTCTCCGGGGAGCTGTTTTTT
.,.,TRBV6-2/TRBV6-3,TRBJ2-7,CASSSAPDFRDGSKYF,TGTGCCAGCAGTTCCGCTCCAGATTTCCGGGACGGATCGAAGTACTTC
TRBD2,.,TRBV28,TRBJ2-7,CASSPTDSGLAGDSTAHEQYF,TGTGCCAGCAGTCCGACAGACTCGGGACTAGCGGGAGATAGTACAGCCCACGAGCAGTACTTC
TRBD1,many,TRBV29-1,TRBJ2-5,CSVAGTVQETQYF,TGCAGCGTCGCTGGGACAGTACAAGAGACCCAGTACTTC
.,many,TRBV5-6,TRBJ1-1,CASSFGSLNTEAFF,TGTGCCAGCAGCTTTGGGAGTCTGAACACTGAAGCTTTCTTT
TRBD1,few,TRBV7-3,TRBJ2-2,CASSATGINTGELFF,TGTGCCAGCAGCGCGACAGGGATTAACACCGGGGAGCTGTTTTTT
TRBD2,.,TRBV9,TRBJ2-1,CASSQTGLAAPNNEQFF,TGTGCCAGCAGCCAAACGGGACTAGCGGCCCCTAACAATGAGCAGTTCTTC